These T cell receptor beta chains were read from a single sample in a study of blood T cell repertoires in COVID-19. Some clones are missing from TCRdb's copy, which holds only in-frame ones; the method was immunoSEQ multiplex PCR. The sample has some 510,000 clones, approximately 87% seen once. Sequenced input: PBMCs or T cells enriched from blood (not recorded which). The receptors here all came from a woman aged 40-49 years who had recovered from COVID-19. Each CDR3 is given with its conserved first and last residue. D genes are given only for firm matches. Size is stated for part of the rows, as once, few or many counts, or as a class when the clone is expanded.

j_call | cdr3_length | d_call | v_call | clone_size | cdr3_nt | cdr3_aa
TRBJ2-7 | 15 | TRBD2 | TRBV5-4 | - | TGTGCCAGCAGCCCTAGCGGGAGGAGCTCCTACGAGCAGTACTTC | CASSPSGRSSYEQYF
TRBJ1-2 | 20 | TRBD1 | TRBV18 | - | TGTGCCAGCTCACCTCAGAGCCTTGGACAGGGATCCCCGACGAACTATGGCTACACCTTC | CASSPQSLGQGSPTNYGYTF
TRBJ1-2 | 14 | - | TRBV4-3 | - | TGCGCCAGCAGCCCCCAACAGGGCCCCTATGGCTACACCTTC | CASSPQQGPYGYTF
TRBJ2-4 | 13 | - | TRBV19 | - | TGTGCCAGTTTCGGGGAGACCCGAAACATTCAGTACTTC | CASFGETRNIQYF
TRBJ2-7 | 18 | TRBD2 | TRBV4-2 | - | TGTGCCAGCAGCCAAGTAACCAGGACTAGCGGGAGTGGGCTCGAGCAGTACTTC | CASSQVTRTSGSGLEQYF
TRBJ1-1 | 14 | - | TRBV5-4 | - | TGTGCCAGCAGCTTGGCGGGATTAGGAACTGAAGCTTTCTTT | CASSLAGLGTEAFF
TRBJ2-7 | 17 | TRBD1 | TRBV11-2 | - | TGTGCCAGCAGCTTATTTCTGGTGACAGGGGAGACCTACGAGCAGTACTTC | CASSLFLVTGETYEQYF
TRBJ2-5 | 13 | - | TRBV6-5 | - | TGTGCCAGCAGTTCCAGCGGGCAAGAGACCCAGTACTTC | CASSSSGQETQYF
TRBJ2-5 | 15 | TRBD2 | TRBV5-4 | - | TGTGCCAGCAGCCCGGCGGGGGGGCAACAAGAGACCCAGTACTTC | CASSPAGGQQETQYF
TRBJ1-2 | 14 | - | TRBV7-2 | once | TGTGCCAGCAGCTTAGCGTGGGAGAACTATGGCTACACCTTC | CASSLAWENYGYTF
TRBJ1-3 | 15 | - | TRBV9 | - | TGTGCCAGCAGCGTAGAAGGGGGAACCGGAAACACCATATATTTT | CASSVEGGTGNTIYF
TRBJ2-1 | 15 | - | TRBV5-1 | - | TGCGCCAGCAGGTTGGGTCCGGGACAATACAATGAGCAGTTCTTC | CASRLGPGQYNEQFF
TRBJ1-2 | 14 | TRBD1 | TRBV4-2 | - | TGTGCCAGCAGCCAAGATCAGGGGGAGTTCGGCTACACCTTC | CASSQDQGEFGYTF
TRBJ2-1 | 13 | TRBD1 | TRBV7-2 | - | TGTGCCAGCAGCTCCAGGGGGCGGGATGAGCAGTTCTTC | CASSSRGRDEQFF
TRBJ2-3 | 13 | - | TRBV15 | once | TGTGCCACCAGCAGAGATATTAGAGATACGCAGTATTTT | CATSRDIRDTQYF
TRBJ1-2 | 15 | - | TRBV6-2/TRBV6-3 | once | TGTGCCAGCAGTTACTCGATTGGACACAGCTATGGCTACACCTTC | CASSYSIGHSYGYTF
TRBJ1-2 | 15 | TRBD1 | TRBV4-3 | - | TGCGCCAGCAGCCAAGATGAGGGACAGGACTATGGCTACACCTTC | CASSQDEGQDYGYTF
TRBJ2-7 | 14 | TRBD2 | TRBV4-1 | - | TGCGCCAGCAGCTCACGGACTAGTGCGTACGAGCAGTACTTC | CASSSRTSAYEQYF
TRBJ1-6 | 15 | TRBD1 | TRBV7-9 | - | TGTGCCAGCAGCTCCGCCGGGACAGGGTATTCACCCCTCCACTTT | CASSSAGTGYSPLHF
TRBJ2-7 | 15 | TRBD1 | TRBV18 | - | TGTGCCAGCTCACTTCTAAGGACAGGGGAGTACGAGCAGTACTTC | CASSLLRTGEYEQYF
TRBJ1-1 | 15 | - | TRBV11-3 | - | TGTGCCAGCAGCCCCTATGGGAGGGCTGGCACTGAAGCTTTCTTT | CASSPYGRAGTEAFF
TRBJ1-1 | 14 | TRBD1 | TRBV6-5 | few | TGTGCCAGCAGGGGACAGGGTAGGTTCACTGAAGCTTTCTTT | CASRGQGRFTEAFF
TRBJ2-5 | 13 | - | TRBV5-6 | once | TGTGCCAGCAGCCAAACGGTGGAAGAGACCCAGTACTTC | CASSQTVEETQYF
TRBJ2-7 | 16 | TRBD2 | TRBV2 | - | TGTGCCAGCAGCGTAGCGGGAGGGCCCAGCTCCTACGAGCAGTACTTC | CASSVAGGPSSYEQYF
TRBJ2-7 | 14 | - | TRBV24-1 | once | TGTGCCACCAGTTCGGCAGGGGGGATCTACGAGCAGTACTTC | CATSSAGGIYEQYF
TRBJ1-4 | 14 | TRBD1 | TRBV11-3 | - | TGTGCCAGCAGCAGACAGGGGTCTAATGAAAAACTGTTTTTT | CASSRQGSNEKLFF
TRBJ1-3 | 14 | - | TRBV7-2 | - | TGTGCCAGCAGCTTTCAAGGGGTGGGAAACACCATATATTTT | CASSFQGVGNTIYF
TRBJ1-1 | 18 | - | TRBV7-8 | once | TGTGCCAGCAGCTTAGATATGCTGGAGGGAACGCTAAACACTGAAGCTTTCTTT | CASSLDMLEGTLNTEAFF
TRBJ2-5 | 15 | TRBD1 | TRBV4-3 | - | TGCGCCAGCAGCCCTTCCCAGGGGGCTTGGGAGACCCAGTACTTC | CASSPSQGAWETQYF